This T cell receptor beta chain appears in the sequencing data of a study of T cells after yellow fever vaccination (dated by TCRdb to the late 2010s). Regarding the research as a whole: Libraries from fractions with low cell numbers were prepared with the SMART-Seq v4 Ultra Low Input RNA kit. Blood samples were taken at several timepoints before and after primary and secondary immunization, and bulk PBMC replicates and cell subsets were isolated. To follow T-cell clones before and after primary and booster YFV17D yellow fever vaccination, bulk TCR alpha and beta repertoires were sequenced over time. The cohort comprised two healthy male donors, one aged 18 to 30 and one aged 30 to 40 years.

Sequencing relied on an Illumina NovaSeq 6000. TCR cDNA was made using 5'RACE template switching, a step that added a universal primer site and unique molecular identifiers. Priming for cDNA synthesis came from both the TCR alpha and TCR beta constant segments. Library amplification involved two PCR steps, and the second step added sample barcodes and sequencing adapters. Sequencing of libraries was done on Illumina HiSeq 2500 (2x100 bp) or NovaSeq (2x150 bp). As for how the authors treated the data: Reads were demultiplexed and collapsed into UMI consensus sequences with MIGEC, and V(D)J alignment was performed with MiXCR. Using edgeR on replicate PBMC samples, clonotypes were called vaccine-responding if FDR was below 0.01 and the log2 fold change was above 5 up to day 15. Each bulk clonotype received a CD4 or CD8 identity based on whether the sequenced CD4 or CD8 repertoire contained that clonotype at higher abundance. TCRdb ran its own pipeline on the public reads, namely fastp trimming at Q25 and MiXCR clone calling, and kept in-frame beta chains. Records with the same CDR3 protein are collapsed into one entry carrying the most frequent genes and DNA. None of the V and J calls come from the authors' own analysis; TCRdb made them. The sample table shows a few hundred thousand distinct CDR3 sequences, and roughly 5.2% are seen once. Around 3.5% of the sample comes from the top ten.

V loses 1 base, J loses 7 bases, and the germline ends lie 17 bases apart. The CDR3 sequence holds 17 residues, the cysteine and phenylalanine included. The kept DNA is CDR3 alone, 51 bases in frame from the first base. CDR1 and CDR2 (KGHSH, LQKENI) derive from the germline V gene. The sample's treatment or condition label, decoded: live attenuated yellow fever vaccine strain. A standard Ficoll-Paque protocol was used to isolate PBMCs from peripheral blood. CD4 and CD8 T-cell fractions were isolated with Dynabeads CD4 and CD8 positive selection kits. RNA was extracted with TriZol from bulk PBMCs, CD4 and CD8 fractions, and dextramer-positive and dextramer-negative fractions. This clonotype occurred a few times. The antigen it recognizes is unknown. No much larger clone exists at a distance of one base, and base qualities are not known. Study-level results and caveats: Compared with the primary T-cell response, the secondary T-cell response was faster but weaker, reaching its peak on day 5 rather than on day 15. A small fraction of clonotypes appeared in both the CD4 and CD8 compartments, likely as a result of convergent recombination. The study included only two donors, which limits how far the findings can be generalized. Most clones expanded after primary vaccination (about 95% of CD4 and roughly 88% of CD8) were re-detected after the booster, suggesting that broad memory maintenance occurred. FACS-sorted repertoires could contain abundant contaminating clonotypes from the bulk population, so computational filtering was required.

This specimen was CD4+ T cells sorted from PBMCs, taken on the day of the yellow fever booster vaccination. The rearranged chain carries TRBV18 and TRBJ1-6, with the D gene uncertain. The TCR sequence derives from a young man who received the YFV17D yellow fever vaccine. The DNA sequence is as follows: TGTGCCAGCTCACCACGGGCCTCGGAATCTCAGAATTCACCCCTCCACTTT. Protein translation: CASSPRASESQNSPLHF.